The TCR beta chain under discussion was sequenced for a study of glioma-infiltrating T cells. Amplification of TCR alpha and beta CDR3 regions from RNA used iRepertoire nested multiplex PCR. Input was 100-400 ng of tissue mRNA or PBMC total RNA. TCRdb passed the multiplex PCR reads through MiXCR, listing each CDR3 protein once. Of 100,000 to 150,000 distinct CDR3 sequences listed, roughly 25% are singletons. In the case of this clonotype: At one end the junction does not follow the germline gene, possibly because of a read error.

CDR3 length equals 15 residues. The germline V gene has CDR1 DFQATT and CDR2 SNEGSKA (reference sequence). The receptor comes from a human donor with low-grade glioma or glioblastoma, undergoing nonglioma brain surgery, or in good health (not recorded which). The chain carries TRBV20-1 and TRBJ2-3; TRBD2 matches 9 bases. The sample consisted of glioma tissue, nonneoplastic brain tissue, or PBMCs (not recorded which). CDR3: CNARPIAGVRNTQYF. The DNA for the CDR3 is TGCAATGCTAGACCAATAGCGGGAGTGAGAAATACGCAGTATTTT.